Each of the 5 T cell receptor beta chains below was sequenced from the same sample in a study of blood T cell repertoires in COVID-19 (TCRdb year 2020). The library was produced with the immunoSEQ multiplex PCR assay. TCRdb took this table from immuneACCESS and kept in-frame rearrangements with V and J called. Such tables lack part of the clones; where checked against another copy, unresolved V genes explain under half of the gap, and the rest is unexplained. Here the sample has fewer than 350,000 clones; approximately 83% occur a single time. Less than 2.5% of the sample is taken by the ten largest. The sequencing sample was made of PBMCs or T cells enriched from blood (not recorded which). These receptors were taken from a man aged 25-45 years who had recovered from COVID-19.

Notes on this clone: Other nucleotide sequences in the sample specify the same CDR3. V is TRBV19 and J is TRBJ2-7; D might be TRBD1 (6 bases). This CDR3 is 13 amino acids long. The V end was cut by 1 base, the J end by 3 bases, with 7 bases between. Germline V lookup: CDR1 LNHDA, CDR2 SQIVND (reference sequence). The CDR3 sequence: CASSIGRGYEQYF. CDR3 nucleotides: TGTGCCAGTAGTATAGGCAGGGGCTACGAGCAGTACTTC.

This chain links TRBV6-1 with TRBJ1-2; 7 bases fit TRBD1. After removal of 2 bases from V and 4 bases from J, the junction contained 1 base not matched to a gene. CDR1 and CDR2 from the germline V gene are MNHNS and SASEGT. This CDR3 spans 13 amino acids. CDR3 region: CASSEQGVYGYTF. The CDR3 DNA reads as TGTGCCAGCAGTGAACAGGGGGTCTATGGCTACACCTTC.

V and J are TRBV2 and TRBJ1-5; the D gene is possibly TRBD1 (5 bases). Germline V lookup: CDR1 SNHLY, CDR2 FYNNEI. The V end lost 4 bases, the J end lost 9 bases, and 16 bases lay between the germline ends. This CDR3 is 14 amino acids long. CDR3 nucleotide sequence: TGTGCCAGCAGTGGTACAGGCCCAGCGCGGCCCCAGCATTTT. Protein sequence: CASSGTGPARPQHF.

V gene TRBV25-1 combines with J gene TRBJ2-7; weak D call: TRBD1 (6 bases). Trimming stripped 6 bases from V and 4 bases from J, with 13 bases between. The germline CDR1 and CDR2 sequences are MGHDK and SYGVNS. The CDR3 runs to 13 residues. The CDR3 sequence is CASRQGSIYEQYF. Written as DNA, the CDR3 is TGTGCCAGCAGGCAGGGGAGTATTTACGAGCAGTACTTC.

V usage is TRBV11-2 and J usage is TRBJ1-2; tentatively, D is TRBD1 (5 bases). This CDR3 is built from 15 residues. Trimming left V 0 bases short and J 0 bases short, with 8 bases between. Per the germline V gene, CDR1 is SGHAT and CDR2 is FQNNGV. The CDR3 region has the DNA TGTGCCAGCAGCTTAGATCGACAGACTAACTATGGCTACACCTTC. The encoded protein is CASSLDRQTNYGYTF.